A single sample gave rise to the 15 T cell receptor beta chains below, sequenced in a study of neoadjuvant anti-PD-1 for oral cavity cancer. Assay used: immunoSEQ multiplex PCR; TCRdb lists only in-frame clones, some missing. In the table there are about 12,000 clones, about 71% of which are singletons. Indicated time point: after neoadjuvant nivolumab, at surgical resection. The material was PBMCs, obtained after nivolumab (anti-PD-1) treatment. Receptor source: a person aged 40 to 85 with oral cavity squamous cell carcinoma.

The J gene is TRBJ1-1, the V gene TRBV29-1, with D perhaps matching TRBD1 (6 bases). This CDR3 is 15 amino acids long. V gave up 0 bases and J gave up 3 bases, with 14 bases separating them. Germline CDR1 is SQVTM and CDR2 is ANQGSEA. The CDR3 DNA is TGCAGCGTTGAAGATGGAGAGACAGGAGACACTGAAGCTTTCTTT. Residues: CSVEDGETGDTEAFF.

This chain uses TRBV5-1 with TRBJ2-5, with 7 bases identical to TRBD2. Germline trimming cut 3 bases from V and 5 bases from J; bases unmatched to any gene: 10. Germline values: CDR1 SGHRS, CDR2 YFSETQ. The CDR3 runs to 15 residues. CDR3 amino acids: CASSSAAGVGETQYF. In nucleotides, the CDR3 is TGCGCCAGCAGCTCCGCCGCGGGGGTCGGGGAGACCCAGTACTTC.

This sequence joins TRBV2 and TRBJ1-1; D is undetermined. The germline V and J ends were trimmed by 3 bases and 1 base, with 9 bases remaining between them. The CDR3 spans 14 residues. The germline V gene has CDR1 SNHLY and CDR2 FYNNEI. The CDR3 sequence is CASSERTGNTEAFF. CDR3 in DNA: TGTGCCAGCAGTGAGCGGACGGGGAACACTGAAGCTTTCTTT.

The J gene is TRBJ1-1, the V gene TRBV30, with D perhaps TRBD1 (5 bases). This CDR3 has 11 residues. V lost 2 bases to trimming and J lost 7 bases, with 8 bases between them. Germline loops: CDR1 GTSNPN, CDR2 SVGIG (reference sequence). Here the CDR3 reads CAWSQDSEAFF. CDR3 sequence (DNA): TGTGCCTGGAGTCAAGACAGTGAAGCTTTCTTT.

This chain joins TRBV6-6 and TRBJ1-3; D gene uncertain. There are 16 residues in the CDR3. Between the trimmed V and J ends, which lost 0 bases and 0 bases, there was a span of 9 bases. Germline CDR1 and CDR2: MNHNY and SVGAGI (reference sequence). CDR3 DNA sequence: TGTGCCAGCAGTTACTCCCCGGTACGCTCTGGAAACACCATATATTTT. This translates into CASSYSPVRSGNTIYF.

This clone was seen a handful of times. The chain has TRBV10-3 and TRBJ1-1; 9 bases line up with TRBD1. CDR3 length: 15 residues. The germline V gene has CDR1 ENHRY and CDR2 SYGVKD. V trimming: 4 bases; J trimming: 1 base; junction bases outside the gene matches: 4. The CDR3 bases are TGTGCCATCAGTGGGTGGGGACAGGGGAACACTGAAGCTTTCTTT. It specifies CAISGWGQGNTEAFF.

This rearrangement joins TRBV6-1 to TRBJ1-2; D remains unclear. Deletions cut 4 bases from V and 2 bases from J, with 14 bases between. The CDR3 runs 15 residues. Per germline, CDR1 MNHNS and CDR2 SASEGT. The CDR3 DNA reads TGTGCCAGCAGTGCCTCGGTCACGGCAAACTATGGCTACACCTTC. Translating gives CASSASVTANYGYTF.

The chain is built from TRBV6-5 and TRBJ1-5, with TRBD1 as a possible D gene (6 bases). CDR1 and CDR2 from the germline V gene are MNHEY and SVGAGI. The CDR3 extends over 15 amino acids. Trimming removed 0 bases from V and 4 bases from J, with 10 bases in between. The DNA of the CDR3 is TGTGCCAGCAGTTACTCCTGGACAGCTAATCAGCCCCAGCATTTT. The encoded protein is CASSYSWTANQPQHF.

CDR3 DNA: TGTGCCAGCAGCCCGACTAGCGGGAGGTATAGCACAGATACGCAGTATTTT. Protein sequence: CASSPTSGRYSTDTQYF. This chain links TRBV5-4 with TRBJ2-3, with 13 positions matching TRBD2. The CDR3 totals 17 residues. V lost 4 bases and J lost 0; bases outside the gene matches: 5. Germline V gene data show CDR1 as SGHNT and CDR2 as YYREEE (reference sequence).

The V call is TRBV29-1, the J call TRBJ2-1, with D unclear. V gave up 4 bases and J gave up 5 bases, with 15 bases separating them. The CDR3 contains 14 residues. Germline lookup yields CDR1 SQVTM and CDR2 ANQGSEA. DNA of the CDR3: TGCAGCGTTGGCGGCCTCCGGGCGAACAATGAGCAGTTCTTC. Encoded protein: CSVGGLRANNEQFF.

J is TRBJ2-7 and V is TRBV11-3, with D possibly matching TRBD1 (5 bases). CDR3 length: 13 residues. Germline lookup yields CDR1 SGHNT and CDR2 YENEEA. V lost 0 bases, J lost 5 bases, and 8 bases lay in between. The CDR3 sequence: CASSLDRANEQYF. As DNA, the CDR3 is TGTGCCAGCAGCTTAGACAGGGCTAACGAGCAGTACTTC.

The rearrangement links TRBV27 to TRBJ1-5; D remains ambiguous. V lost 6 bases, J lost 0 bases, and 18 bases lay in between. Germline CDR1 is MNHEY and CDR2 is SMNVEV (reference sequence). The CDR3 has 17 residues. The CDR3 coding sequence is TGTGCCAGCAGCCGCCGTCTCAGGACGGATAGCAATCAGCCCCAGCATTTT. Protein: CASSRRLRTDSNQPQHF.

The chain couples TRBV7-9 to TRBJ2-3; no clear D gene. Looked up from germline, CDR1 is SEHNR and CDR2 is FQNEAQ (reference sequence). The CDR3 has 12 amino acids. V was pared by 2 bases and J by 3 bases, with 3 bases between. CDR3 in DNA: TGTGCCAGCAGCTTATTTACAGATACGCAGTATTTT. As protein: CASSLFTDTQYF. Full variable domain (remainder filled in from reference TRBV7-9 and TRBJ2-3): DTGVSQNPRHKITKRGQNVTFRCDPISEHNRLYWYRQTLGQGPEFLTYFQNEAQLEKSRLLSDRFSAERPKGSFSTLEIQRTEQGDSAMYLCASSLFTDTQYFGPGTRLTVL.

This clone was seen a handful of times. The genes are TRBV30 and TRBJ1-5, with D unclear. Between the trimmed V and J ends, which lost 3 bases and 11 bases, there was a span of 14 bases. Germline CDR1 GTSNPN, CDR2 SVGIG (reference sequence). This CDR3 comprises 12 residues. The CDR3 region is CAWSRGPSAQHF. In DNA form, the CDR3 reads TGTGCCTGGAGCAGAGGACCTTCGGCCCAGCATTTT.

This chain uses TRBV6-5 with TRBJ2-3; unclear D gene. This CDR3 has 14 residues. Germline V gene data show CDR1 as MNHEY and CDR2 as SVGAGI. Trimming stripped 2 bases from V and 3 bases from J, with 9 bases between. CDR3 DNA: TGTGCCAGCAGTTACCAACTTGCGACAGATACGCAGTATTTT. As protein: CASSYQLATDTQYF.